The 5 T cell receptor beta chains below were found in one sample sequenced in a study of breast tumors, draining lymph nodes, adjacent tissues. Axillary draining lymph nodes of breast cancer patients supplied the node samples. TCRdb ran MiXCR on the multiplex PCR reads and lists one entry per CDR3 protein. The sample yields some 170,000 distinct CDR3 sequences, 33% seen once. The specimen was axillary lymph node tissue. Receptors were obtained from a female donor with breast cancer. Some clones in this sample may be carry-over from other donors' samples.

Many counts were recorded for this clonotype. The chain couples TRBV5-1 to TRBJ2-2; 8 positions agree with TRBD2. The CDR3 has 15 residues. The V segment lost 3 bases and the J segment 4 bases; nucleotides outside the gene matches: 5. CDR1 and CDR2 (germline): SGHRS, YFSETQ. The CDR3 DNA reads as TGCGCCAGCAGCTGGTCGGGAGGGCTCACCGGGGAGCTGTTTTTT. Translation: CASSWSGGLTGELFF.

This clonotype was counted many times. The chain carries TRBV2 and TRBJ2-6; D not resolved. Trimming took 2 bases from V and 4 from J, leaving 12 bases between them. The CDR3 length is 16 residues. Germline V gene data show CDR1 as SNHLY and CDR2 as FYNNEI. This chain's CDR3 is CASSETAPSGANVLTF. Written as DNA, the CDR3 is TGTGCCAGCAGTGAAACAGCGCCGTCAGGGGCCAACGTCCTGACTTTC.

This chain links TRBV7-8 with TRBJ2-1; 7 bases align to TRBD1. Losses at the gene ends were 2 bases for V and 8 bases for J; bases not matched to a gene: 3. Germline V lookup: CDR1 SGHVS, CDR2 FQNEAQ. CDR3 length: 13 amino acids. In DNA, the CDR3 is TGTGCCAGCAGCTTAAGAGGGGGCGATGAGCAGTTCTTC. It yields the protein CASSLRGGDEQFF.

In its sample, this clonotype was seen many times. The rearrangement uses TRBV9 and TRBJ2-5; D is perhaps TRBD1 or TRBD2 (5 bases each). The V gene lost 7 bases and the J gene lost 5 bases, with 9 bases spanning the gap. Germline loops: CDR1 SGDLS, CDR2 YYNGEE. The CDR3 is 11 residues long. CDR3: CASGGLETQYF. CDR3 sequence (DNA): TGTGCCAGCGGGGGTCTGGAGACCCAGTACTTC.

The sample holds a few counts of this clonotype. The chain uses TRBV5-6 and TRBJ1-5; 11 bases map to TRBD1. CDR3 size: 16 residues. Trimming cost V 3 bases and J 9 bases; bases outside gene matches: 11. Per germline, CDR1 SGHDT and CDR2 YYEEEE. Here the CDR3 reads CASSSTGTGGVGPQHF. The CDR3 DNA follows: TGTGCCAGCAGCTCAACCGGGACAGGGGGTGTGGGGCCCCAGCATTTT.